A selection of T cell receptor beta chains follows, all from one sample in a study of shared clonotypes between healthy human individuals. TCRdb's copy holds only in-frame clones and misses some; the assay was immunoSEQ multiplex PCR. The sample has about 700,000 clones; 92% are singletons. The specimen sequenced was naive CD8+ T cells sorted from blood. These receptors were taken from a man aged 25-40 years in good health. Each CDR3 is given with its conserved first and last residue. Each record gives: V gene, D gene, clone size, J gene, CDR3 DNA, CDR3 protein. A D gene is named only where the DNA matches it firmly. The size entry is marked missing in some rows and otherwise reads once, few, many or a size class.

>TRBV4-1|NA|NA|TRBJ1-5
TGCGCCAGCAGCCCGCTCCAGATAAGGGTACTCAGCAATCAGCCCCAGCATTTT
CASSPLQIRVLSNQPQHF
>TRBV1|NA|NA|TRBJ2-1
TGCACCAGCAGGGCTAGGGGGTGTAGCTCCTACAATGAGCAGTTCTTC
CTSRARGCSSYNEQFF
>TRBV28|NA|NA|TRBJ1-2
TGTGCCAGCAGTTTAGCGGCGGAGTATGGCTACACCTTC
CASSLAAEYGYTF
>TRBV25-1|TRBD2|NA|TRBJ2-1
TGTGCCAGCAGTCTACAAGGACTAGCGGGAGATCACTACAATGAGCAGTTCTTC
CASSLQGLAGDHYNEQFF
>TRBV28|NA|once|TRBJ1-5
TGTGCCAGCGGTGGGTTCAATCAGCCCCAGCATTTT
CASGGFNQPQHF
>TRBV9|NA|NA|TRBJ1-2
TGTGCCAGCACGGAACTGGACGGCTACTATGGCTACACCTTC
CASTELDGYYGYTF
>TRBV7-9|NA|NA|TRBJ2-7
TGTGCCAGCAGCTTACGGGAGAGCTCCTACGAGCAGTACTTC
CASSLRESSYEQYF
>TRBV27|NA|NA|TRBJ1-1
TGTGCCAGCAGTTTGGCGGGGGTAATAAACACTGAAGCTTTCTTT
CASSLAGVINTEAFF
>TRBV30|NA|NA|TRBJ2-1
TGTGCCTGGAGCTCACAGGGAATCAATGAGCAGTTCTTC
CAWSSQGINEQFF
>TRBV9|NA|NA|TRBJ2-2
TGTGCCAGCAGCGCACCTCCGGGGTGGGGGCTGAACACCGGGGAGCTGTTTTTT
CASSAPPGWGLNTGELFF
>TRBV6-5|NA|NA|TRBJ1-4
TGTGCCAGCAGGCCGAGCATCAGTGAAAAACTGTTTTTT
CASRPSISEKLFF
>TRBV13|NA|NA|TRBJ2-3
TGTGCCAGCAGCTTAGGCGGACCCGGGGTGATCACAGATACGCAGTATTTT
CASSLGGPGVITDTQYF
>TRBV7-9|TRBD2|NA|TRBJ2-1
TGTGCCAGCAGGGACCTAGCGGGAGGTTCCAATGAATTCAATGAGCAGTTCTTC
CASRDLAGGSNEFNEQFF
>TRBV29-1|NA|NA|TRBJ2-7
TGCAGCGTGGAAACAGGGGGCACCGGGACTAGCTACTCCTACGAGCAGTACTTC
CSVETGGTGTSYSYEQYF
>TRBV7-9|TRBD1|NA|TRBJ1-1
TGTGCCAGCAGCTATCATCCCGTGGACAGGACTGAAGCTTTCTTT
CASSYHPVDRTEAFF
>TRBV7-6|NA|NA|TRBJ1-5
TGTGCCAGCAGCTTAGGGGGTTACGGGTTGAATCAGCCCCAGCATTTT
CASSLGGYGLNQPQHF
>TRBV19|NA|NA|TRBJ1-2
TGTGCCAGTAGTATAGTCAGCGCTGAAGGCTACACCTTC
CASSIVSAEGYTF
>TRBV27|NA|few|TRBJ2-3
TGTGCCAGCAGTTTACTCGGGAGCGCAGATACGCAGTATTTT
CASSLLGSADTQYF
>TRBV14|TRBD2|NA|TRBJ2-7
TGTGCCAGCAGCCAAGTCTTTGGGACTAGCGGGAGCCATACTCCCTACGAGCAGTACTTC
CASSQVFGTSGSHTPYEQYF
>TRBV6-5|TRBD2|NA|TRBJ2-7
TGTGCCTCCTCTGGGGGGGGGTTAATTAACTACGAGCAGTACTTC
CASSGGGLINYEQYF
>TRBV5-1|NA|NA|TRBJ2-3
TGCGCCAGCAGTCCTAGACAGTCTAGCACAGATACGCAGTATTTT
CASSPRQSSTDTQYF
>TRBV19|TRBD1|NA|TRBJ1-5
TGTGCCAGTAGTCCGACCTCGACAGGGGTCAATCAGCCCCAGCATTTT
CASSPTSTGVNQPQHF
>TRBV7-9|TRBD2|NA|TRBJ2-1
TGTGCCAGCAGCCCTCGTGAGCGGGAGAGGAGTTATGAGCAGTTCTTC
CASSPRERERSYEQFF
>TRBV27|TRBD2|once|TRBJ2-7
TGTGCCAGCAGTGAAGGACTAGCGGGCCACGAGCAGTACTTC
CASSEGLAGHEQYF
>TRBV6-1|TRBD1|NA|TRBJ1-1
TGTGCCAGCGGACAGGGGAACACTGAAGCTTTCTTT
CASGQGNTEAFF
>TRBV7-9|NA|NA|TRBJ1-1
TGTGCCAGCATGGGACACTTAGGGCCGAACACTGAAGCTTTCTTT
CASMGHLGPNTEAFF
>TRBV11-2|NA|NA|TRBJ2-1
TGTGCCAGCAGCTTAGATTTGGGCGGATACAATGAGCAGTTCTTC
CASSLDLGGYNEQFF
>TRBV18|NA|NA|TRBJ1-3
TGTGCCAGCTCACCAACGGACGGGTCCTCTGGAAACACCATATATTTT
CASSPTDGSSGNTIYF
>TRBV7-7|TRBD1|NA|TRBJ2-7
TGTGCTAGCAGCCCCGGCCACGGACAGGGGTTCGGGGAGCAGTACTTC
CASSPGHGQGFGEQYF
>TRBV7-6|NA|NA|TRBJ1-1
TGTGCCAGCAGCCAGACAGATATGAACACTGAAGCTTTCTTT
CASSQTDMNTEAFF
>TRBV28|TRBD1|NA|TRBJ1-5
TGTGCCAGCAGTTTATTCGCCGGGACAGGACTCGGCAATCAGCCCCAGCATTTT
CASSLFAGTGLGNQPQHF
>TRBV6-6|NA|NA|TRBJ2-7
TGTGCCAGCAGTACGGCTGTCCACGAGCAGTACTTC
CASSTAVHEQYF
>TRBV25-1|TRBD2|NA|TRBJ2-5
TGTGCCAGCAGGGAAACTAGCGCTAAAGAGACCCAGTACTTC
CASRETSAKETQYF
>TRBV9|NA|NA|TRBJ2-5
TGTGCCAGCAGCGTATGGGACACCTACCAAGAGACCCAGTACTTC
CASSVWDTYQETQYF
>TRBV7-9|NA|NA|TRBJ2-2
TGTGCCAGCAGCTTAGATACTGCGAACACCGGGGAGCTGTTTTTT
CASSLDTANTGELFF
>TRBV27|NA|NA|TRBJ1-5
TGTGCCAGCAGTCCTTACAGGGTCAGTCAGCCCCAGCATTTT
CASSPYRVSQPQHF
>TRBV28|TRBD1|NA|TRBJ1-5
TGTGCCAGCATAACAGGGGCGGGCAATCAGCCCCAGCATTTT
CASITGAGNQPQHF
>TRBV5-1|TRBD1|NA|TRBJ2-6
TGCGCCAGCAGCCGGACAGGGACTGGGGCCAACGTCCTGACTTTC
CASSRTGTGANVLTF
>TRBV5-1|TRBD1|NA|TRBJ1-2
TGCGCCAGCAGCGGTGGTGTGACAGGGTCCTATGGCTACACCTTC
CASSGGVTGSYGYTF
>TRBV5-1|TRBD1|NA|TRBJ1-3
TGCGCCAGCAGCATTCAGGGGGCTGGGGGAAACACCATATATTTT
CASSIQGAGGNTIYF
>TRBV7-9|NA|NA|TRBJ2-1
TGTGCCAGCAGCGAAGGAGGTCAGGAGCAGTTCTTC
CASSEGGQEQFF
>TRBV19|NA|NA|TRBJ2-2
TGTGCCAGTAGTATGTGGACAGTCAACACCGGGGAGCTGTTTTTT
CASSMWTVNTGELFF
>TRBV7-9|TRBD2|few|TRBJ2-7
TGTGCCATGGAACGGGAGGATACCTACGAGCAGTACTTC
CAMEREDTYEQYF
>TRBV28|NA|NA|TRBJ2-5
TGTGCCAGCTCGATTCGCAGCATACAAGAGACCCAGTACTTC
CASSIRSIQETQYF
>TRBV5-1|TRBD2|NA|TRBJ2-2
TGCGCCAGCAGCTTGGCCGTGGCGGGAGGGCCGACCGGGGAGCTGTTTTTT
CASSLAVAGGPTGELFF
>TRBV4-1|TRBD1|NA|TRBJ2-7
TGCGCCAGCAGCCAGAGGACAGGGTACTACGAGCAGTACTTC
CASSQRTGYYEQYF